This T cell receptor (beta chain) was sequenced in a study of cytomegalovirus exposure and HLA in healthy donors. This CDR3 contains 19 residues. V dropped 4 bases and J dropped 1 base, with 25 bases sitting between them. Primers: 60 Vbeta forward and 13 Jbeta reverse. The repertoire was sequenced with immunoSEQ multiplex PCR; TCRdb's copy has only in-frame clones and lacks some. The repertoire includes over 150,000 clones, around four fifths of them detected once, and approximately 1.5% sits in the top ten. The source is a woman in her twenties or thirties in good health and CMV-seropositive. Sequences were obtained from PBMCs. The V and J genes are TRBV23-1 and TRBJ2-5; possible D gene TRBD2, 6 bases. TRBV23-1 is known as an ORF, though its function is uncertain. This chain's CDR3 is CASSLANSSGVAPQETQYF. The CDR3 DNA is TGCGCCAGCAGTCTAGCGAATTCTTCGGGGGTCGCTCCCCAAGAGACCCAGTACTTC.